The T cell receptor (beta chain) described here comes from a study of T cells expressing NK-cell markers. The CDR3 runs to 14 residues. Looked up from germline, CDR1 is MNHEY and CDR2 is SVGAGI. With the 5' RACE reads reprocessed, TCRdb shows one record per CDR3 protein and no DNA. The sample is made up of roughly 150,000 distinct CDR3 sequences, and the top ten hold roughly 21% of it. Sequenced material: blood T cells: a sorted CD56 or NKG2C T cell subset, CD4+ or CD8+ T cells, or bulk PBMC T cells (not recorded which). The chain carries TRBV6-5 and TRBJ2-1; TCRdb gives TRBD1 as the D gene, but with no DNA this cannot be confirmed. This TCR was recovered from a man aged 18-70 years in good health. The CDR3 here is CASSYSDSFNEQFF.